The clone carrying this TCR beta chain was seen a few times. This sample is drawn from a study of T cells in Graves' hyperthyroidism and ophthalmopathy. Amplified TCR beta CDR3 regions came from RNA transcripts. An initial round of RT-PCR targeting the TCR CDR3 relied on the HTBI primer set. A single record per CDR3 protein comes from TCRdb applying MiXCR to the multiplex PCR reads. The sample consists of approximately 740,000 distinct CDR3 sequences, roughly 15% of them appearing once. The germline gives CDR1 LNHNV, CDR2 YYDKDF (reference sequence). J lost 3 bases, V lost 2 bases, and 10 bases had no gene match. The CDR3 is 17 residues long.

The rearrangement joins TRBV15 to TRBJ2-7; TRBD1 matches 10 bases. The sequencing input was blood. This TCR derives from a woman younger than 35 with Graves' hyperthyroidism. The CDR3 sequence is CATSRYPGTGDFYEQYF. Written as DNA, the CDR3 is TGTGCCACCAGCAGATACCCCGGGACAGGGGACTTCTACGAGCAGTACTTC.